Described below is a single T cell receptor beta chain sequence and its context. The target of this receptor is not known. Per-nucleotide qualities are absent, and no much larger clonotype sits a single base away. Compared with germline, V lacks 4 bases and J lacks 3 bases; bases without a gene match: 9. There are 16 amino acids in the CDR3, from cysteine to phenylalanine inclusive. Solely the CDR3 DNA is kept, with 48 bases framed from the first base. The germline V gene (reference sequence) gives CDR1 as SEHNR and CDR2 as FQNEAQ. The data were obtained in a study of cytomegalovirus exposure and HLA in healthy donors (TCRdb year 2017). The study in broad terms: An earlier analysis of 587 of the donors reported about 250 Gb of sequence data and some 120 million unique TCR beta sequences from about 179 million T cells. The study used immunosequencing to profile the T cell repertoires of some 600 subjects and linked those repertoires to cytomegalovirus serostatus. A later genetic analysis took genome-wide SNP genotypes for about three fifths of the roughly 670 donors and used that subset as a discovery cohort. Besides the first cohort of 500 to 700 subjects, a separate validation cohort made up of over a hundred different subjects was used. Four to six DR-DQ haplotypes were handled as single units for association and clustering, since linkage in the cohort was strong. Donor age, sex, ethnicity and CMV serostatus were collected together with the repertoire data. Rather than using new phenotypic data, the later analysis identified candidate immune exposures from TCR beta sequences and from how often those sequences occurred across donors. HLA typing included class I and class II loci at four-digit resolution. A later analysis re-examined previously published TCR beta repertoires from just over 650 donors and added high-resolution HLA genotyping to investigate patterns of TCR occurrence. The number of donors typed differed by locus, with about 629-630 for A, B, C, DRB1 and DQB1, around 500 for DQA1, 606 for DPA1, and over 400 for DPB1. Roughly 290 gigabases of sequencing data and approximately 91 million unique TCR sequences made up an early release that covered around 640 HLA-typed donors. To predict cytomegalovirus infection status, the study brought together high-throughput TCR immunosequencing, statistical association of individual TCRs with disease status, and machine learning. Among several hundred genotyped donors of the cohort, an average of around 220,000 unique TCR beta nucleotide sequences was sequenced per donor, of which roughly 17% were non-productive. To decide whether each TCR beta V gene segment behaved as functional or pseudogenic, an earlier analysis of some 540 of the donors relied on high-throughput TCR beta sequencing. The aim of the study was to test whether cataloging public T cell receptors could identify signatures of past pathogen exposure. Of the roughly 400 genotyped donors, about 84% fell in the genetic ancestry cluster associated with self-reported Caucasian donors. Every discovery cohort repertoire had been produced on one sequencing platform. The paper's findings and limits, for the study overall: According to the authors, the approach could potentially be generalized to other disease states and immunological phenotypes. The presence/absence analyses assumed that sequencing depth was roughly uniform across donors, and that assumption may not be true. An earlier analysis of approximately 530 of the donors showed that most TCR beta V segments appeared in productive rearrangements either about 90% or about 30% of the time, which broadly matched IMGT annotations. Because counts were too low, more than 15 rarely observed V segments, including chromosome 9 orphons, were excluded from the earlier analysis of around 590 of the donors. In vitro tests confirmed that three of the cytomegalovirus-associated TCR beta chains recognize cytomegalovirus antigens. The only immune exposure information available for the cohort was CMV serostatus. In a later analysis, several top co-occurrence clusters were reported to appear linked to parvovirus B19, influenza, CMV and Epstein-Barr virus. Compared with equally common non-associated chains, HLA-associated TCR beta chains in a later analysis were more clonally expanded and had lower generation probabilities. In a later analysis, TCR association rates were found to vary across HLA loci, with the most associated TCRs seen for DRB1 alleles and the fewest for HLA-C alleles. The 87-base-pair reads could not distinguish some IMGT-functional V segments, including TRBV6-2 and TRBV6-3, so those segments were excluded. The study gave a list of more than 150 TCR beta chains associated with cytomegalovirus. Linkage disequilibrium might explain the correlated functional status among segregating V segments, but an unknown experimental factor could not be ruled out. In a later analysis, over 15,000 TCR beta sequences were associated with specific HLA alleles at a false discovery rate of 0.05. Assigning TCR associations to individual alleles was difficult when HLA alleles, especially DR and DQ, strongly co-occurred. A cluster of highly shared sequence variants was judged likely to be a technical artifact of the sequencing pipeline. The classifier was reported to diagnose cytomegalovirus status with high specificity and sensitivity in both the original cohort and the validation cohort. In this cohort, only TCR beta chains were sequenced, and detectable features were limited by the absence of alpha or paired-chain data. Because HLA typing was missing for some donors at each locus, association tests included only the typed subset. An association between a missense DCLRE1C variant and V-gene and J-gene trimming of TCR beta chains was found in a later genetic analysis and replicated in an independent cohort. A further reported finding was that TCR beta sequences accurately predicted the HLA-A and HLA-B alleles for most subjects in the first cohort. In a later analysis, most CMV-associated TCR beta chains were found to appear HLA-restricted, with HLA associations seemingly driven largely by CMV exposure. Compared with the roughly 600-donor mean, donors in an Asian-associated ancestry cluster had fewer N-insertions in productive TCRs, according to a later genetic analysis. Across donors, most TCR sequences were observed very rarely, whereas some public TCRs were present in many individuals.

Library preparation employed the immunoSEQ multiplex PCR assay. For the multiplex PCR, a mixture combining 60 forward primers for TCR Vbeta segments and 13 reverse primers for TCR Jbeta segments was used. The CDR3 region of rearranged TCR beta genes was amplified from genomic DNA by a multiplex PCR assay. The Illumina HiSeq System was used to sequence the amplified TCR beta libraries as 87-base-pair reads. As for the authors' bioinformatics: A later analysis counted 65 million to 90 million unique TCR beta chains across the 640 or so repertoires, and roughly 10 million of these chains were shared by at least two donors. A nearest-neighbor algorithm error-corrected the raw reads and collapsed the reads into unique sequences, merging closely related sequences to remove PCR and sequencing errors. CDR3 sequences were aligned to IMGT reference sequences to assign V, D and J gene segments. For a sequence to be retained, at least a six-nucleotide match to both a V gene segment and a J gene segment was required. Rearrangements were classified as productive when the CDR3 lacked stop codons and remained in frame with V and J, and all other rearrangements were classified as non-productive. Following IMGT convention, CDR3 was defined as the stretch from the second conserved V-encoded cysteine to the conserved J-encoded phenylalanine. The earlier analysis of some 580 of the donors excluded any sequence lacking an unambiguous match to a single V gene segment. In an earlier analysis of more than 500 of the donors, a V segment was called functional when productive rearrangements were above 56.7%, and segregating when the standard deviation between donors exceeded 5%. To diagnose cytomegalovirus status from the catalog of TCR beta chain sequences, a statistical classification framework was built. A later analysis assigned V and J genes by comparing TCR nucleotide sequences with IMGT/GENE-DB human TR gene sequences. Using the TCRdist pipeline, a later analysis assigned CDR3 sequences along with most-parsimonious VDJ recombination scenarios. In a later analysis, each TCR beta chain was defined by its CDR3 amino acid sequence together with its V-gene family, and reads without a unique V-gene family were excluded. A later analysis removed 600 or so highly shared, low-generation-probability nucleotide sequences to deal with suspected cross-contamination and a sequencing artifact. For each public chain, a later analysis derived a clonal expansion index from normalized ranks of inferred template counts within each repertoire. In a later analysis, generation probabilities were computed with a VDJ recombination model fitted to out-of-frame rearrangements, and the resulting probabilities were checked against IGoR. Hypergeometric tests were used in a later analysis to score TCR-TCR, TCR-HLA and TCR-CMV co-occurrence, with a repertoire-size bias correction applied to the TCR pairs. To estimate false discovery rates, a later analysis permuted the HLA or CMV assignments 20 times. In a later analysis, co-occurring TCRs were grouped using DBSCAN, with TCRdist sequence similarity added in when clustering inside HLA-allele-positive subsets. Repertoires with fewer than 30,000 or more than 120,000 public chains were left out of co-occurrence clustering, as were a handful of repertoires with anomalous nucleotide sharing. Imported from immuneACCESS, the table was reduced by TCRdb to in-frame sequences with V and J called. These copies leave out some clones; in studies compared against another copy, an unresolved V gene accounts for under half, and the cause of the remainder is not known. D and trimming were read from the DNA, whereas the V and J calls and clone size are those reported in that table. Across this sample there are approximately 220,000 clones, with around 83% seen only once. About 1.4% of the sample is taken by the ten largest.

The cohort was made up of 650 to 700 healthy bone marrow donors. At the time of sampling, all cohort members were nominally healthy, though unrecorded immune exposures were likely present. The donor tested CMV seronegative, placing the donor among the 300 to 400 seronegative members of the cohort. Each donor provided a peripheral blood sample, and peripheral blood mononuclear cells were used for TCR beta sequencing. The Qiagen DNeasy Blood Extraction Kit was used to extract genomic DNA from the blood cell samples. The clonotype originates from a girl aged 10 to 17 in good health and CMV-seronegative. The chain was built from TRBV7-9 and TRBJ2-1; 7 of the junction bases match TRBD2. The sequenced material came from PBMCs. Read as DNA, the sequence is TGTGCCAGCAGCTCAGCGGGCGGGAGTCTCTACAATGAGCAGTTCTTC. It specifies CASSSAGGSLYNEQFF.